These 25 T cell receptor beta chains came from one sample sequenced in a study of cytomegalovirus exposure and HLA in healthy donors. The PCR had 60 Vbeta and 13 Jbeta primers. The assay was immunoSEQ multiplex PCR, and TCRdb's table has in-frame clones only and misses some. The sample contains about 190,000 clones, 79% of which appear only once. The sample comprised PBMCs. These receptors originate from a young woman in good health and CMV-seronegative.

V is TRBV6-6 and J is TRBJ1-5, with D perhaps TRBD1 (5 bases). The V gene's germline CDR1 is MNHNY and CDR2 SVGAGI (reference sequence). This CDR3 region has 12 residues. Trimming removed 2 bases at V and 7 bases at J, with 6 bases between. The CDR3 protein is CASSYGGQPQHF. CDR3 coding DNA: TGTGCCAGCAGTTACGGGGGGCAGCCCCAGCATTTT.

The chain uses TRBV4-1 and TRBJ1-6; D is uncertain. The CDR3 is 14 residues long. V was trimmed by 2 bases and J by 7 bases, leaving 9 bases between them. Germline lookup yields CDR1 MGHRA and CDR2 YSYEKL. The CDR3 DNA reads TGCGCCAGCAGCCAATGGGCGAGCAATTCACCCCTCCACTTT. Protein: CASSQWASNSPLHF.

The chain combines TRBV7-8 with TRBJ1-1; 7 bases fit TRBD1. The CDR3 covers 16 residues. Germline V lookup: CDR1 SGHVS, CDR2 FQNEAQ. V lost 8 bases, J lost 5 bases, and 17 bases stayed unmatched. DNA of the CDR3: TGTGCCAGCTCGATTTCGGAGGGGGCCGCAGGAACTGAAGCTTTCTTT. It codes for CASSISEGAAGTEAFF.

A single count supports this clone. V usage is TRBV6-6 and J usage is TRBJ1-5; D not certain. The CDR3 runs to 11 residues. V was shortened by 7 bases and J by 6 bases, with 7 bases between the two germline ends. The germline V gene has CDR1 MNHNY and CDR2 SVGAGI (reference sequence). Written as DNA, the CDR3 is TGTGCCAGCACGGGTGGTCAGCCCCAGCATTTT. Protein: CASTGGQPQHF.

This clone was observed a few times. This sequence joins TRBV4-1 and TRBJ2-6; perhaps TRBD1 as D (6 bases). V was pared by 2 bases and J by 4 bases, with 18 bases between. This CDR3 contains 18 residues. The germline V gene has CDR1 MGHRA and CDR2 YSYEKL. Here the CDR3 reads CASSQPSKQGPGANVLTF. The CDR3 DNA reads as TGCGCCAGCAGCCAACCATCTAAACAGGGTCCCGGGGCCAACGTCCTGACTTTC.

The rearrangement joins TRBV14 to TRBJ1-5; 7 nucleotides agree with TRBD1. Germline CDR1 SGHDN, CDR2 FVKESK. The CDR3 is 14 residues long. Losses at the gene ends were 3 bases for V and 4 bases for J; bases not matched to a gene: 3. The DNA for the CDR3 is TGTGCCAGCAGCCAGACAGGGAGGAATCAGCCCCAGCATTTT. Protein product: CASSQTGRNQPQHF.

The J gene is TRBJ1-2, the V gene TRBV4-3; TRBD1 aligns across 7 bases. The CDR3 loop spans 16 amino acids. J was trimmed by 8 bases and V by 1 base; bases with no gene match: 13. Germline values: CDR1 LGHNA, CDR2 YSLEER. This chain's CDR3 is CASSQASAGGGWGYTF. The CDR3 DNA reads as TGCGCCAGCAGCCAAGCGTCGGCAGGGGGTGGGTGGGGCTACACCTTC.

The chain employs TRBV5-1 and TRBJ1-2, with D tentatively TRBD1 (5 bases). The V gene's germline CDR1 is SGHRS and CDR2 YFSETQ. V lost 0 bases and J lost 10, with 7 bases in between. The CDR3 runs to 11 residues. As DNA, the CDR3 is TGCGCCAGCAGCTTGGGACAGAACTACACCTTC. Protein product: CASSLGQNYTF.

This chain links TRBV7-3 with TRBJ2-1; no definite D call. The CDR3 covers 15 residues. V gave up 4 bases and J gave up 4 bases, with 14 bases separating them. Germline V CDR1 and CDR2: SGHTA, FQGTGA. CDR3 amino acids: CASSSPAETYNEQFF. CDR3 nucleotides: TGTGCCAGCAGCTCCCCTGCGGAGACGTACAATGAGCAGTTCTTC.

The chain employs TRBV25-1 and TRBJ1-2, with 9 bases identical to TRBD1. J gave up 3 bases and V 3 bases, and 5 bases lay outside the gene matches. Looked up from germline, CDR1 is MGHDK and CDR2 is SYGVNS. This CDR3 has 15 residues. The CDR3 nucleotides are TGTGCCAGCAGTGATTTGACAGGGGGAGACTATGGCTACACCTTC. It encodes CASSDLTGGDYGYTF.

This chain joins TRBV6-1 and TRBJ1-5; no firm D call. The V gene's germline CDR1 is MNHNS and CDR2 SASEGT. V lost 6 bases and J lost 4, with 4 bases in between. This CDR3 has 11 amino acids. The CDR3 coding sequence is TGTGCCAGCAGGAGGAATCAGCCCCAGCATTTT. Encoded protein: CASRRNQPQHF.

The gene calls are TRBV25-1 and TRBJ2-2; D remains unclear. Trimming cost V 5 bases and J 6 bases, with 4 bases left between them. Germline V CDR1 and CDR2: MGHDK, SYGVNS. This CDR3 is 11 amino acids long. CDR3 loop: CASSRAGELFF. The CDR3 bases are TGTGCCAGCAGTCGCGCCGGGGAGCTGTTTTTT.

The gene calls are TRBV6-4 and TRBJ1-1; perhaps TRBD1 as D (5 bases). The CDR3 covers 15 residues. CDR1 is MRHNA and CDR2 is SNTAGT in the germline V gene. V was trimmed by 2 bases and J by 3 bases, leaving 13 bases between them. The CDR3 reads CASSDGIFRDTEAFF. The DNA for the CDR3 is TGTGCCAGCAGTGACGGTATTTTCAGGGACACTGAAGCTTTCTTT.

In DNA, the CDR3 is TGCGCCAGCAGCAAAGGGGCAACGCAGTACTTC. Its translation is CASSKGATQYF. The rearrangement links TRBV10-1 to TRBJ2-7; a possible D gene is TRBD1 (5 bases). Germline V CDR1 and CDR2: WNHNN, SYGVQD (reference sequence). CDR3 size: 11 residues. V dropped 6 bases and J dropped 9 bases, with 12 bases sitting between them.

The chain uses TRBV7-8 and TRBJ1-6, with 8 positions matching TRBD1. From germline, CDR1 is SGHVS and CDR2 FQNEAQ. CDR3 length: 15 residues. Trimming at V came to 4 bases and at J to 9 bases, leaving 8 bases not matched to a gene. The CDR3 here is CASSSTTGGVSPLHF. The CDR3 region has the DNA TGTGCCAGCAGCTCCACTACAGGGGGTGTTTCACCCCTCCACTTT.

The chain joins TRBV15 to TRBJ2-4; 10 bases fit TRBD1. Germline CDR1 LNHNV, CDR2 YYDKDF (reference sequence). The CDR3 has 20 residues. V shed 0 bases, J shed 0 bases, and the junction held 11 bases outside the gene matches. CDR3 bases: TGTGCCACCAGCAGAGATCTAAGGGACAGGGGAGGTCTAGCCAAAAACATTCAGTACTTC. Protein sequence: CATSRDLRDRGGLAKNIQYF. The full variable domain, its missing parts supplied by reference TRBV15 and TRBJ2-4, is DAMVIQNPRYQVTQFGKPVTLSCSQTLNHNVMYWYQQKSSQAPKLLFHYYDKDFNNEADTPDNFQSRRPNTSFCFLDIRSPGLGDTAMYLCATSRDLRDRGGLAKNIQYFGAGTRLSVL.

This clone was seen a few times. The chain carries TRBV28 and TRBJ1-2; the match to TRBD1 covers 8 bases. Germline V CDR1 and CDR2: MDHEN, SYDVKM. This CDR3 is built from 16 residues. J was trimmed by 8 bases and V by 6 bases; bases with no gene match: 17. As DNA, the CDR3 is TGTGCCAGCAGCCTAGGGGGAGGACAGGGTATAAAGGGCTACACCTTC. It encodes CASSLGGGQGIKGYTF.

V is TRBV30 and J is TRBJ2-1; 14 nucleotides agree with TRBD2. This CDR3 contains 15 residues. The junction had 3 bases not matched to a gene; V was cut back by 1 base and J by 7 bases. Germline CDR1 is GTSNPN and CDR2 is SVGIG (reference sequence). The CDR3 protein is CAWSGGLAGGNEQFF. DNA of the CDR3: TGTGCCTGGAGTGGTGGACTAGCGGGAGGTAATGAGCAGTTCTTC.

The chain carries TRBV4-1 and TRBJ2-7; weak D call: TRBD1 (6 bases). Trimming removed 6 bases at V and 5 bases at J, with 14 bases between. This CDR3 has 13 residues. Per germline, CDR1 MGHRA and CDR2 YSYEKL. DNA for the CDR3: TGCGCCAGCAGTCCAGGGGAGAGGAACGAGCAGTACTTC. Translated, it gives CASSPGERNEQYF.

The chain links TRBV12-5 to TRBJ1-3; tentatively, D is TRBD1 (6 bases). CDR1 and CDR2 (germline): LGHNT, FRNRAP. This CDR3 contains 17 residues. V was trimmed by 0 bases and J by 6 bases, leaving 18 bases between them. The CDR3 loop reads CASGLVQGFTGINTIYF. CDR3 in DNA: TGTGCTAGTGGTTTGGTACAGGGCTTCACAGGCATAAACACCATATATTTT.

The rearrangement links TRBV5-1 to TRBJ2-6; TRBD2 agrees at 7 bases. CDR3 length equals 15 residues. V was pared by 6 bases and J by 0 bases, with 3 bases of the junction left unmatched. CDR1 and CDR2 from the germline V gene are SGHRS and YFSETQ. CDR3 amino acids: CASKSGISGANVLTF. The CDR3 DNA reads TGCGCCAGCAAAAGCGGGATCTCTGGGGCCAACGTCCTGACTTTC.

The chain combines TRBV6-4 with TRBJ1-2, with 8 bases identical to TRBD1. Per the germline V gene, CDR1 is MRHNA and CDR2 is SNTAGT. The CDR3 sequence is 13 residues long. V shed 10 bases and J 8 bases; nucleotides not matched to a gene: 12. The CDR3 coding sequence is TGTGCCACACAGGGGGACGACGCGAGGGGCTACACCTTC. This gives the protein CATQGDDARGYTF.

The gene calls are TRBV18 and TRBJ1-1; D uncertain. Trimming pared 3 bases from V and 0 bases from J, leaving 14 bases between. The CDR3 contains 16 residues. Germline V CDR1 and CDR2: KGHSH, LQKENI. CDR3 sequence reads: CASSPRGGNLNTEAFF. The CDR3 DNA is TGTGCCAGCTCACCCCGGGGAGGCAATTTGAACACTGAAGCTTTCTTT.

The chain couples TRBV4-1 to TRBJ2-3; D uncertain. V lost 1 base and J lost 4, with 6 bases in between. CDR3 length: 13 residues. CDR1 and CDR2 from the germline V gene are MGHRA and YSYEKL. The CDR3 coding sequence is TGCGCCAGCAGCCAAGCTTCTTCAGATACGCAGTATTTT. This gives the protein CASSQASSDTQYF.

This clone showed up just a few times. V usage is TRBV6-5 and J usage is TRBJ2-1; 7 bases agree with TRBD1. CDR3 length equals 13 residues. Germline CDR1 and CDR2: MNHEY and SVGAGI. V gave up 5 bases and J gave up 7 bases; unmatched junction bases: 5. The CDR3 nucleotides are TGTGCCAGCAGTACAGACAGGGCGAATGAGCAGTTCTTC. Amino acid sequence: CASSTDRANEQFF.